The 27 T cell receptor beta chains given below trace back to one sample, sequenced in a study of regulatory T cells in long-lasting Graves disease. Time point meaning: newly diagnosed GD, antithyroid drugs for less than 3 months. The TCR library used RNA extracted from PBMCs. Construction of TCR beta libraries relied on iRepertoire HTBI primers and on Arm-PCR targeting CDR3 regions. TCRdb analysed the multiplex PCR reads with MiXCR anew, one entry per CDR3 protein. The table records just over 600,000 distinct CDR3 sequences, about 16% of them present only once. Separately, the same data were catalogued under a study of T cells in Graves' hyperthyroidism and ophthalmopathy.

Sequenced here: peripheral blood mononuclear cells (PBMCs), sampled at new diagnosis, from a patient treated with antithyroid drugs. The receptors were sampled from a woman in her 30s with Graves disease.

This clonotype showed up just a few times. CDR3 region: CASSETGVRLYEQYF. In nucleotides, the CDR3 is TGCGCCAGCAGTGAAACGGGAGTAAGGCTTTACGAGCAGTACTTC. The chain combines TRBV10-2 with TRBJ2-7, with D perhaps matching TRBD2 (6 bases). Germline CDR1 is WSHSY and CDR2 is SAAADI. V dropped 3 bases and J dropped 4 bases, with 16 bases sitting between them. This CDR3 has 15 residues.

V usage is TRBV19 and J usage is TRBJ1-4; D is uncertain. From germline, CDR1 is LNHDA and CDR2 SQIVND (reference sequence). Trimming removed 7 bases from V and 4 bases from J, with 10 bases in between. There are 13 residues in the CDR3. The CDR3 loop reads CASKSWNNEKLFF. CDR3 in DNA: TGTGCCAGTAAATCATGGAATAATGAAAAACTGTTTTTT.

This clonotype was found many times. This sequence joins TRBV7-2 and TRBJ1-3; 10 bases line up with TRBD1. Trimming took 5 bases from V and 2 from J; bases not matched to a gene: 6. The CDR3 is 16 amino acids. The germline V gene has CDR1 SGHTA and CDR2 FQGNSA. The DNA for the CDR3 is TGTGCCAGCAGCCCCGCCGGGACAGGGGCTGGAAACACCATATATTTT. The encoded protein is CASSPAGTGAGNTIYF.

To note about this clonotype: This clone may be a read error of a much larger clone one base away. CDR3 sequence (DNA): TGTGCCAGCAGCTCACAGCCAGCGCGGGAAGAGACCCAGTACTTC. Translation gives CASSSQPAREETQYF. V gene TRBV7-3 combines with J gene TRBJ2-5; possible D gene TRBD2, 5 bases. CDR3 size: 15 residues. Trimming stripped 4 bases from V and 3 bases from J, with 15 bases between. Germline-derived CDR1 and CDR2 are SGHTA and FQGTGA.

The sample holds a few counts of this clonotype. This rearrangement joins TRBV20-1 to TRBJ1-4, with no clear D. The CDR3 has 14 residues. Germline V gene sequence: CDR1 DFQATT, CDR2 SNEGSKA (reference sequence). The V gene lost 0 bases and the J gene lost 0 bases, with 5 bases spanning the gap. The CDR3 DNA is TGCAGTGCTAGAGACCATGCAACTAATGAAAAACTGTTTTTT. Protein sequence: CSARDHATNEKLFF.

This clonotype was observed a handful of times. J is TRBJ1-6 and V is TRBV7-9, with a possible D match to TRBD1 (5 bases). Germline assignment: CDR1 SEHNR and CDR2 FQNEAQ (reference sequence). The length of the CDR3 is 13 residues. The V end was cut by 4 bases, the J end by 10 bases, with 11 bases between. CDR3 nucleotide sequence: TGTGCCAGCAGCTCTGGACAAGCATCACCCCTCCACTTT. Translated: CASSSGQASPLHF.

There are many counts of this clonotype. This chain joins TRBV7-9 and TRBJ2-7; TRBD1 is a possible D gene (6 bases). Deletions cut 3 bases from V and 3 bases from J, with 18 bases between. The CDR3 covers 16 residues. Germline loops: CDR1 SEHNR, CDR2 FQNEAQ (reference sequence). This chain's CDR3 is CASSFGRALGHYEQYF. The CDR3 bases are TGTGCCAGCAGCTTCGGCAGGGCTCTGGGACACTACGAGCAGTACTTC.

This clonotype has at least ten counts. The chain has TRBV28 and TRBJ1-1; D is ambiguous. CDR3 size: 16 residues. Trimming removed 3 bases at V and 1 base at J, with 15 bases between. CDR1 is MDHEN and CDR2 is SYDVKM in the germline V gene. The CDR3 coding sequence is TGTGCCAGCAGTTTTTGGGGTGGTAGGAGGAACACTGAAGCTTTCTTT. This translates into CASSFWGGRRNTEAFF.

This clonotype showed up just a few times. The rearrangement uses TRBV5-5 and TRBJ2-2, with TRBD2 matching 8 bases. The J segment lost 0 bases and the V segment lost 4 bases, leaving 5 bases of the junction unmatched. Germline V gene sequence: CDR1 SGHKS, CDR2 YYEKEE (reference sequence). There are 16 residues in the CDR3. CDR3 sequence reads: CASSLSGGTNTGELFF. Written as DNA, the CDR3 is TGTGCCAGCAGCCTCTCGGGGGGGACGAACACCGGGGAGCTGTTTTTT.

This clonotype was detected only a few times. The chain recombines TRBV13 with TRBJ2-5, with 13 bases identical to TRBD2. V lost 5 bases and J lost 4; bases outside the gene matches: 7. Germline loops: CDR1 PRHDT, CDR2 FYEKMQ (reference sequence). The CDR3 is made up of 16 amino acids. Here the CDR3 reads CASSPRLAGGRETQYF. DNA for the CDR3: TGTGCCAGCAGCCCGAGACTAGCGGGAGGCCGAGAGACCCAGTACTTC.

The chain recombines TRBV19 with TRBJ1-2, with TRBD1 matching over 7 bases. The germline V gene has CDR1 LNHDA and CDR2 SQIVND (reference sequence). Trimming at V came to 6 bases and at J to 4 bases, leaving 32 bases not matched to a gene. The CDR3 runs 22 residues. The CDR3 DNA follows: TGTGCCAGTAGCAATTCATTTCTTTCTTTTTTCTCGTGGGGACAGTCCTCCTATGGCTACACCTTC. Translating it yields CASSNSFLSFFSWGQSSYGYTF. Using reference TRBV19 and TRBJ1-2 for the parts outside the CDR3, the full variable domain is DGGITQSPKYLFRKEGQNVTLSCEQNLNHDAMYWYRQDPGQGLRLIYYSQIVNDFQKGDIAEGYSVSREKKESFPLTVTSAQKNPTAFYLCASSNSFLSFFSWGQSSYGYTFGSGTRLTVV.

This clonotype was counted at least ten times. V usage is TRBV7-9 and J usage is TRBJ2-1; TRBD1 is a possible D gene (5 bases). The CDR3 covers 14 residues. V was pared by 1 base and J by 4 bases, with 8 bases between. Germline CDR1 is SEHNR and CDR2 is FQNEAQ (reference sequence). Here the CDR3 reads CASSLGPGYNEQFF. In DNA, the CDR3 is TGTGCCAGCAGCTTAGGTCCAGGGTACAATGAGCAGTTCTTC.

This clonotype was observed a few times. This chain connects TRBV4-1 to TRBJ2-1; D remains unclear. V dropped 1 base and J dropped 12 bases, with 7 bases sitting between them. The germline V gene encodes CDR1 MGHRA and CDR2 YSYEKL. The CDR3 is made up of 11 amino acids. CDR3 region: CASSQGRRQFF. Here the CDR3 DNA reads TGCGCCAGCAGCCAAGGGCGGCGGCAGTTCTTC.

This clonotype was seen many times. The rearrangement joins TRBV9 to TRBJ2-7; D unresolved. The germline V gene has CDR1 SGDLS and CDR2 YYNGEE. There are 15 residues in the CDR3. Trimming left V 3 bases short and J 3 bases short, with 16 bases between. CDR3 amino acids: CASSESPGSHYEQYF. The CDR3 DNA sequence: TGTGCCAGCAGCGAGAGCCCTGGGTCCCACTACGAGCAGTACTTC. The full variable domain, with the rest looked up from reference TRBV9 and TRBJ2-7, is DSGVTQTPKHLITATGQRVTLRCSPRSGDLSVYWYQQSLDQGLQFLIQYYNGEERAKGNILERFSAQQFPDLHSELNLSSLELGDSALYFCASSESPGSHYEQYFGPGTRLTVT.

Only a few counts were recorded for this clonotype. The junction does not match germline at one end; this may be a read error. The chain uses TRBV20-1 and TRBJ2-1; the D is unclear. The CDR3 has 12 residues. Germline V gives CDR1 DFQATT, CDR2 SNEGSKA (reference sequence). In nucleotides, the CDR3 is TGCAGTGCTAGGGGCCTGCAAGAGACCCAGCACTTC. Its translation is CSARGLQETQHF.

This chain uses TRBV20-1 with TRBJ2-6, with D perhaps TRBD1 (6 bases). Germline V gives CDR1 DFQATT, CDR2 SNEGSKA (reference sequence). V shed 5 bases and J shed 4 bases, with 12 bases lying between them. There are 14 residues in the CDR3. The DNA of the CDR3 is TGCAGTGCTTCTACAGGGATCGGGGCCAACGTCCTGACTTTC. It specifies CSASTGIGANVLTF.

This clonotype was detected only a few times. The rearrangement joins TRBV11-2 to TRBJ2-5; 14 bases are a match to TRBD2. CDR1 is SGHAT and CDR2 is FQNNGV in the germline V gene. There are 15 residues in the CDR3. V was pared by 5 bases and J by 7 bases, with 6 bases of the junction left unmatched. Written as DNA, the CDR3 is TGTGCCAGCAGCACCGGGACTAGCGGGAGTGGGACCCAGTACTTC. Its protein is CASSTGTSGSGTQYF. The full variable domain, rest sourced from reference TRBV11-2 and TRBJ2-5, is EAGVAQSPRYKIIEKRQSVAFWCNPISGHATLYWYQQILGQGPKLLIQFQNNGVVDDSQLPKDRFSAERLKGVDSTLKIQPAKLEDSAVYLCASSTGTSGSGTQYFGPGTRLLVL.

This clonotype was recorded many times. The J gene is TRBJ1-5, the V gene TRBV28; no clear D. Germline CDR1 MDHEN, CDR2 SYDVKM. The germline V and J ends were trimmed by 7 bases and 7 bases, with 17 bases remaining between them. The CDR3 totals 14 residues. The DNA of the CDR3 is TGTGCCAGCACGTCTTTGAGTGGGAACCAGCCCCAGCATTTT. Protein: CASTSLSGNQPQHF.

Regarding this clonotype: With only one base between it and a far larger clone, this is likely a read error. The chain uses TRBV2 and TRBJ1-1, with 7 bases that match TRBD1. This CDR3 is 13 amino acids long. The V gene's germline CDR1 is SNHLY and CDR2 FYNNEI. V shed 6 bases, J shed 10 bases, and the junction held 11 bases outside the gene matches. The CDR3 DNA sequence: TGTGCCAGCAGCCCGGACAGGAACATGGGAGCTTTCTTT. This translates into CASSPDRNMGAFF.

This sequence joins TRBV5-1 and TRBJ2-1; possible D gene TRBD2, 6 bases. This CDR3 is built from 15 residues. Germline lookup yields CDR1 SGHRS and CDR2 YFSETQ. V lost 1 base, J lost 2 bases, and 10 bases lay in between. CDR3 sequence (DNA): TGCGCCAGCAGCTTGACTAGCAATACCTACAATGAGCAGTTCTTC. Translated, it gives CASSLTSNTYNEQFF.

This clonotype was seen repeatedly, ten times or more. The rearrangement links TRBV28 to TRBJ2-1; D is perhaps TRBD2 (5 bases). V was shortened by 5 bases and J by 2 bases, with 19 bases between the two germline ends. Germline values: CDR1 MDHEN, CDR2 SYDVKM. The CDR3 extends over 17 amino acids. CDR3 nucleotide sequence: TGTGCCAGCAGTCTCTTCGGGAAGAAGAGTACCTACAATGAGCAGTTCTTC. Translation: CASSLFGKKSTYNEQFF.

This clonotype has a handful of counts. J is TRBJ2-5 and V is TRBV20-1; 7 bases line up with TRBD2. Germline CDR1 DFQATT, CDR2 SNEGSKA (reference sequence). CDR3 length: 15 amino acids. V gave up 3 bases and J gave up 1 base; unmatched junction bases: 8. The CDR3 nucleotides are TGCAGTGCTAGGAGCCTAGCGGTTATCCAAGAGACCCAGTACTTC. As protein: CSARSLAVIQETQYF.

This clonotype has a handful of counts. The rearrangement links TRBV30 to TRBJ2-7; TRBD2 is a possible D gene (6 bases). From germline, CDR1 is GTSNPN and CDR2 SVGIG (reference sequence). Trimming left V 8 bases short and J 6 bases short, with 14 bases between. The CDR3 sequence is 11 residues long. CDR3 amino acids: CAGFTAGEQYF. CDR3 in DNA: TGTGCCGGTTTCACAGCGGGCGAGCAGTACTTC.

This clonotype turned up a few times. This chain joins TRBV20-1 and TRBJ2-1; TRBD2 aligns across 7 bases. The CDR3 is 15 residues long. Germline V gene data show CDR1 as DFQATT and CDR2 as SNEGSKA (reference sequence). V lost 1 base and J lost 7; bases outside the gene matches: 10. DNA of the CDR3: TGCAGTGCTAGAGCCAACCCCGGGCGGGAGAATGAGCAGTTCTTC. This gives the protein CSARANPGRENEQFF.

This clonotype was seen once. A much larger clone sits a single nucleotide away, making a read error possible. The chain employs TRBV20-1 and TRBJ2-5; 8 positions match TRBD1. This CDR3 comprises 13 residues. Germline CDR1 is DFQATT and CDR2 is SNEGSKA (reference sequence). J was trimmed by 5 bases and V by 6 bases; bases with no gene match: 8. The CDR3 sequence is CSALTGVTETQYF. For the CDR3, the DNA is TGCAGTGCACTGACAGGGGTGACGGAGACCCAGTACTTC.

This clonotype was seen at least ten times. J is TRBJ1-5 and V is TRBV3-1, with D unclear. CDR1 and CDR2 from the germline V gene are LGHDT and YNNKEL (reference sequence). Between the trimmed V and J ends, which lost 4 bases and 7 bases, there was a span of 11 bases. The CDR3 is 13 residues long. CDR3 in DNA: TGTGCCAGCAGCCCCCAGGTAGGACAGCCCCAGCATTTT. As protein: CASSPQVGQPQHF.

In regard to this clonotype: A read error may explain this, as a much larger clone is one base away. The V gene is TRBV6-2 or TRBV6-3, the J gene TRBJ1-4; 7 nucleotides align to TRBD1. The CDR3 totals 14 residues. Per germline, CDR1 MNHEY and CDR2 SVGEGT. CDR3 loop: CASSYATGEEKLLF. The CDR3, as DNA: TGTGCCAGCAGTTACGCCACAGGGGAAGAAAAACTGCTTTTT.